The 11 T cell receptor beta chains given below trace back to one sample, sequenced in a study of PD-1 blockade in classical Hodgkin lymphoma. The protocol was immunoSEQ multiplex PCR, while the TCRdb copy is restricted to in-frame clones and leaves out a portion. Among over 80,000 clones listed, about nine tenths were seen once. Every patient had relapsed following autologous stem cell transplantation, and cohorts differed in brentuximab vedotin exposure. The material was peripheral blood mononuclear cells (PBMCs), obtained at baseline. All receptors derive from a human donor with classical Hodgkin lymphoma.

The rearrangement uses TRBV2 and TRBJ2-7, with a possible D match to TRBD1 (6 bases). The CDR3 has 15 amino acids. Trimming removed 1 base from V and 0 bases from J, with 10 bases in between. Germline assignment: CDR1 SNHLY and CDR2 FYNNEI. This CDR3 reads CASSEGNRASYEQYF. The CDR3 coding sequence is TGTGCCAGCAGTGAAGGTAACAGGGCCTCCTACGAGCAGTACTTC. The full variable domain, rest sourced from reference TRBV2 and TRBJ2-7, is EPEVTQTPSHQVTQMGQEVILRCVPISNHLYFYWYRQILGQKVEFLVSFYNNEISEKSEIFDDQFSVERPDGSNFTLKIRSTKLEDSAMYFCASSEGNRASYEQYFGPGTRLTVT.

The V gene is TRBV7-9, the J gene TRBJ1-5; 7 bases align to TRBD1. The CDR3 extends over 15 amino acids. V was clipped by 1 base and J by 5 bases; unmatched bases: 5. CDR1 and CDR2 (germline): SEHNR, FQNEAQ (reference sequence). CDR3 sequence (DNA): TGTGCCAGCAGCTTAGGGCGACAGGGCGATCAGCCCCAGCATTTT. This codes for CASSLGRQGDQPQHF.

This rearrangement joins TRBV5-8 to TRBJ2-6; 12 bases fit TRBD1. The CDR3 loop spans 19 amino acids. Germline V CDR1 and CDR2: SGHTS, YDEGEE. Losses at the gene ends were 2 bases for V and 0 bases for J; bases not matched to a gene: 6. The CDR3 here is CASSFYRGQGASGANVLTF. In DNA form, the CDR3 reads TGTGCCAGCAGCTTTTACCGGGGACAGGGGGCCTCTGGGGCCAACGTCCTGACTTTC.

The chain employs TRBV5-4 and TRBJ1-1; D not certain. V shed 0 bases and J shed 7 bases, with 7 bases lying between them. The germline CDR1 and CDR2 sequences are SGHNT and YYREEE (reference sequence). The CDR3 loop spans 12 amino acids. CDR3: CASSLEGLEAFF. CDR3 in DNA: TGTGCCAGCAGCTTGGAAGGACTTGAAGCTTTCTTT.

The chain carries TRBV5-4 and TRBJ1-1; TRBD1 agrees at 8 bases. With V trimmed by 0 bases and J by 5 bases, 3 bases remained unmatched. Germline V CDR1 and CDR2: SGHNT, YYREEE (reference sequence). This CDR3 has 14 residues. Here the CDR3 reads CASSLGQGWTEAFF. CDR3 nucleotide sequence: TGTGCCAGCAGCTTGGGACAGGGGTGGACTGAAGCTTTCTTT.

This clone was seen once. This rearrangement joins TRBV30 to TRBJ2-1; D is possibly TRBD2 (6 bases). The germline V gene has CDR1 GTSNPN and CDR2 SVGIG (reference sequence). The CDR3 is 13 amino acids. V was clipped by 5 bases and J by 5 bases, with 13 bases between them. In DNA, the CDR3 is TGTGCCTGGGTTACTAGCCCCCACAATGAGCAGTTCTTC. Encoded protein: CAWVTSPHNEQFF.

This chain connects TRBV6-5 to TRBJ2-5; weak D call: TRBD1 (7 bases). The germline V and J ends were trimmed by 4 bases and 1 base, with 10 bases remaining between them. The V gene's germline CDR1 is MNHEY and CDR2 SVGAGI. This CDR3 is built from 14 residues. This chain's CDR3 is CASSSQGGQETQYF. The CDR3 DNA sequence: TGTGCCAGCAGTTCCCAGGGGGGCCAAGAGACCCAGTACTTC.

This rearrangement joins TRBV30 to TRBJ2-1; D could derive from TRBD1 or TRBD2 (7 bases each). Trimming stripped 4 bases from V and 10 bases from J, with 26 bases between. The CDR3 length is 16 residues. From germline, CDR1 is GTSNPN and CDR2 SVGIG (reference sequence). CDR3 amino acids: CAWNPGGALVEREQFF. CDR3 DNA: TGTGCCTGGAACCCAGGGGGGGCTCTTGTGGAGAGGGAGCAGTTCTTC.

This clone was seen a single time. This chain's CDR3 is CASSPSTGRTTEAFF. CDR3 nucleotides: TGTGCCAGCAGCCCCTCGACAGGGAGGACCACTGAAGCTTTCTTT. The chain uses TRBV7-9 and TRBJ1-1, with TRBD1 matching 7 bases. From germline, CDR1 is SEHNR and CDR2 FQNEAQ (reference sequence). The CDR3 is 15 amino acids. The J segment lost 4 bases and the V segment lost 5 bases, leaving 10 bases of the junction unmatched.

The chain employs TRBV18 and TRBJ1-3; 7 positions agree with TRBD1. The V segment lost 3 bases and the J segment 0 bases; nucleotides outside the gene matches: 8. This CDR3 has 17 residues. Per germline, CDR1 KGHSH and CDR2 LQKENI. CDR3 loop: CASSPPTGWLSGNTIYF. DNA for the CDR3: TGTGCCAGCTCACCTCCGACAGGGTGGCTCTCTGGAAACACCATATATTTT.

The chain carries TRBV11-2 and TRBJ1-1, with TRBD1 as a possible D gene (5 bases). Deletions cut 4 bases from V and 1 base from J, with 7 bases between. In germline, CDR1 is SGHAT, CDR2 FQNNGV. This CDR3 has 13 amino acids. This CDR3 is CASSWDPNTEAFF. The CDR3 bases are TGTGCCAGCAGCTGGGACCCGAACACTGAAGCTTTCTTT. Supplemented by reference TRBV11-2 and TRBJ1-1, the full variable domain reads EAGVAQSPRYKIIEKRQSVAFWCNPISGHATLYWYQQILGQGPKLLIQFQNNGVVDDSQLPKDRFSAERLKGVDSTLKIQPAKLEDSAVYLCASSWDPNTEAFFGQGTRLTVV.